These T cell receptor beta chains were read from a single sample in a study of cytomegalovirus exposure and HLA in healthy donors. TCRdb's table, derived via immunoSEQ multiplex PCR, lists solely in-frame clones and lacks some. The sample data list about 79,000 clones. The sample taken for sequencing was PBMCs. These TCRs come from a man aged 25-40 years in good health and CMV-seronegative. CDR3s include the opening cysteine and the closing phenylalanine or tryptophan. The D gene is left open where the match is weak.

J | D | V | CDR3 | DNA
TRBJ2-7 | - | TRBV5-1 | CASSSGDRWSHEQYF | TGCGCCAGCAGCTCCGGTGACAGGTGGTCCCACGAGCAGTACTTC
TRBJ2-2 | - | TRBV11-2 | CASSLPNRGGNTGELFF | TGTGCCAGCAGCTTACCGAACAGGGGAGGGAACACCGGGGAGCTGTTTTTT
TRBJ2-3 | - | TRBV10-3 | CAISPSNADTQYF | TGTGCCATCAGTCCTAGCAATGCAGATACGCAGTATTTT
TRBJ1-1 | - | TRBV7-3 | CASSLQGYTEAFF | TGTGCCAGCAGCTTACAGGGGTACACTGAAGCTTTCTTT
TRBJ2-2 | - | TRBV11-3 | CASSLDRFTGELFF | TGTGCCAGCAGCTTAGACAGGTTCACCGGGGAGCTGTTTTTT
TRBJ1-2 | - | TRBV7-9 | CASSRGQNYGYTF | TGTGCCAGCAGCCGAGGACAGAACTATGGCTACACCTTC
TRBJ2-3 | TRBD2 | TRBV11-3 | CASSPGMGGGTDTQYF | TGTGCCAGCAGCCCAGGGATGGGGGGGGGCACAGATACGCAGTATTTT
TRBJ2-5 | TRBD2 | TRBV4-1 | CASSQDQGREGETQYF | TGCGCCAGCAGCCAAGATCAAGGCAGGGAGGGAGAGACCCAGTACTTC
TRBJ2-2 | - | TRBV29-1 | CSVREFLGELFF | TGCAGCGTTCGGGAATTCCTCGGGGAGCTGTTTTTT
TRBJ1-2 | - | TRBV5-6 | CASSLTPGPVRGYTF | TGTGCCAGCAGCTTAACCCCAGGGCCGGTCCGCGGCTACACCTTC
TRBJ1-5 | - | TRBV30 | CAWSVPHSYSNQPQHF | TGTGCCTGGAGTGTACCGCACAGTTATAGCAATCAGCCCCAGCATTTT
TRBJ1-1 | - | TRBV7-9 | CASSQGSTRAFF | TGTGCCAGCAGCCAGGGGAGCACGCGAGCTTTCTTT
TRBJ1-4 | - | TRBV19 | CAASQGLREKLFF | TGTGCCGCCAGCCAGGGATTGCGTGAAAAACTGTTTTTT
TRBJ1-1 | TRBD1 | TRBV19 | CASSLDRGDTEAFF | TGTGCCAGTAGCCTGGACAGGGGGGACACTGAAGCTTTCTTT
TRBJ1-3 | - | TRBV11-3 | CASSLSGAGNTIYF | TGTGCCAGCAGCTTAAGCGGGGCGGGAAACACCATATATTTT
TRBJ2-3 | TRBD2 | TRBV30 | CAWSSLAGTTDTQYF | TGTGCCTGGAGCTCACTAGCGGGGACCACAGATACGCAGTATTTT
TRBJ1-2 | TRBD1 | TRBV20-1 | CSARETGVYTF | TGCAGTGCTAGAGAAACAGGGGTCTACACCTTC
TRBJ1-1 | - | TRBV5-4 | CASEARPAPNGEAFF | TGTGCCAGCGAGGCACGGCCGGCCCCGAACGGTGAAGCTTTCTTT
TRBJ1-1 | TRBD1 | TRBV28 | CASSLFAGGMNTEAFF | TGTGCCAGCAGTTTATTCGCAGGGGGGATGAACACTGAAGCTTTCTTT
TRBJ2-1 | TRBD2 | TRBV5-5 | CASQPGGGYNEQFF | TGTGCCAGCCAACCCGGGGGAGGGTACAATGAGCAGTTCTTC
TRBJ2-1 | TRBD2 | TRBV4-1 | CASSPRASGGPNEQFF | TGCGCCAGCAGCCCCCGGGCTAGCGGGGGTCCCAATGAGCAGTTCTTC
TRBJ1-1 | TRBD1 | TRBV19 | CASTSGGYGEAFF | TGTGCCAGTACCTCAGGGGGGTACGGTGAAGCTTTCTTT
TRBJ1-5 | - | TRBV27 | CASSYSLGSNQPQHF | TGTGCCAGCAGCTACTCACTAGGTAGCAATCAGCCCCAGCATTTT
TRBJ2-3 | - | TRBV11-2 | CASSFPLADTQYF | TGTGCCAGCAGCTTCCCCCTCGCGGATACGCAGTATTTT